This T cell receptor (beta chain) emerged from a study of T cell clonality in common variable immunodeficiency. Study-wide points: Common variable immunodeficiency TCR beta sequences reportedly had fewer deletions and N-nucleotide insertions.

Germline CDR1 is SQVTM and CDR2 is ANQGSEA. The CDR3 totals 14 residues. The ends lost 4 bases at V and 3 bases at J; junction bases unmatched: 6. Clones were read by immunoSEQ multiplex PCR, and TCRdb kept only the in-frame ones, dropping some. The data show over 30,000 clones, with none appearing a single time. This clone was counted a few times. Its antigen is as yet unknown. The read ends 3 residues early relative to the CDR3; the germline J gene fills the gap. This TCR was recovered from a human donor with common variable immunodeficiency. The rearrangement joins TRBV29-1 to TRBJ2-1, with 7 nucleotides matching TRBD2. The sample taken for sequencing was peripheral blood mononuclear cells. The CDR3 loop reads CSVVMASGYNEQFF. The covered CDR3 bases are TGCAGCGTTGTTATGGCTAGCGGCTACAATGAG.